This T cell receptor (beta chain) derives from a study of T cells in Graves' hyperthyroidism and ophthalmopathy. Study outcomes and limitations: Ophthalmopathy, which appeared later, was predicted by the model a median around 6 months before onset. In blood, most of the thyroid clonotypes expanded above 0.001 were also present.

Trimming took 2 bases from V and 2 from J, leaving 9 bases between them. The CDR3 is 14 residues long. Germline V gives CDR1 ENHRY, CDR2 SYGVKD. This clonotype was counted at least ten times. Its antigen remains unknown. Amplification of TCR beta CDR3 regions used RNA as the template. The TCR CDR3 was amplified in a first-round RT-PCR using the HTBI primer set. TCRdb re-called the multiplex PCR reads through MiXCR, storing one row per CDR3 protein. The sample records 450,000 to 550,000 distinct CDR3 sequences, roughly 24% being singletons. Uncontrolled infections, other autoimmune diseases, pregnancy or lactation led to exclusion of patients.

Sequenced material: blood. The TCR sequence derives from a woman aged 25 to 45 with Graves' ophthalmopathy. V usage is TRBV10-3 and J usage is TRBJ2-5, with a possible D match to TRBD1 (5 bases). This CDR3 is CAISERGRQETQYF. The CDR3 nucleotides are TGTGCCATCAGTGAGAGGGGTCGACAAGAGACCCAGTACTTC.